Described below is a single T cell receptor beta chain sequence and its context. Its cognate antigen is unknown. Amplification used 60 Vbeta primers and 13 Jbeta primers. Sequencing used immunoSEQ multiplex PCR; TCRdb keeps in-frame clones, though not all of them. In the table there are under 250,000 clones, around 77% of which are singletons. This entry comes from a study of cytomegalovirus exposure and HLA in healthy donors. The study, taken as a whole, reports: Most of the TCR beta V segments (in an earlier analysis) were productive either about 90% or about 30% of the time. Follow-up analysis later connected one missense variant in DCLRE1C with trimming of TCR beta V- and J-genes.

Trimming left V 4 bases short and J 1 base short, with 11 bases between. Germline CDR1 and CDR2: SGHKS and YYEKEE (reference sequence). The CDR3 covers 15 residues. The receptor comes from a woman aged 30 to 39 in good health and CMV-seronegative. The chain employs TRBV5-5 and TRBJ2-2; D gene unclear. The sample was PBMCs. In DNA form, the CDR3 reads TGTGCCAGCAGCCTAGTGGTCAGGAACACCGGGGAGCTGTTTTTT. This codes for CASSLVVRNTGELFF.